Listed here are 10 T cell receptor beta chains from one sample, sequenced in a study of blood T cell repertoires in COVID-19 (TCRdb year 2020). Library generation was performed with the immunoSEQ multiplex PCR assay. Sourced from immuneACCESS, this table was stored by TCRdb with only in-frame sequences that have V and J called. A share of the clones is absent; for the studies checked, an unresolved V gene accounts for under half, and the remainder has no known explanation. This sample holds about 280,000 clones; about four fifths were observed only once. The ten largest account for 5% of the sample. The material sequenced was PBMCs or T cells enriched from blood (not recorded which). The receptors originated from a middle-aged man who had been exposed to COVID-19.

The genes are TRBV28 and TRBJ1-1; TRBD1 agrees at 10 bases. This CDR3 region has 14 residues. Looked up from germline, CDR1 is MDHEN and CDR2 is SYDVKM. V was pared by 11 bases and J by 4 bases, with 10 bases of the junction left unmatched. The CDR3 DNA reads TGTGCCGGGGGGACAGGGGCGGTGGGCACTGAAGCTTTCTTT. This encodes CAGGTGAVGTEAFF.

The chain combines TRBV19 with TRBJ1-1; D not certain. Trimming pared 0 bases from V and 7 bases from J, leaving 9 bases between. The length of the CDR3 is 13 residues. Germline V gene data show CDR1 as LNHDA and CDR2 as SQIVND (reference sequence). The CDR3 coding sequence is TGTGCCAGTAGTATAGATCATGGCTTTGAAGCTTTCTTT. The encoded protein is CASSIDHGFEAFF.

V gene TRBV19 combines with J gene TRBJ1-2; D not certain. The ends were cut back, 7 bases at V and 10 bases at J, with 13 bases in the middle. This CDR3 region has 11 residues. Per the germline V gene, CDR1 is LNHDA and CDR2 is SQIVND (reference sequence). The CDR3 DNA is TGTGCCAGTAAATTAAGGTACTACTACACCTTC. This gives the protein CASKLRYYYTF.

This sequence joins TRBV3-1 (or the pseudogene TRBV3-2) and TRBJ2-1; D not certain. Deletions cut 3 bases from V and 7 bases from J, with 10 bases between. Germline CDR1 is LGHDT and CDR2 is YNNKEL (reference sequence). The CDR3 is 13 amino acids. The CDR3 DNA is TGTGCCAGCAGCCAGGCAGGTGTAAATGAGCAGTTCTTC. Translation: CASSQAGVNEQFF.

The chain is built from TRBV7-9 and TRBJ1-2, with D possibly TRBD1 on 5 matching bases. The germline V gene encodes CDR1 SEHNR and CDR2 FQNEAQ (reference sequence). The ends were cut back, 5 bases at V and 6 bases at J, with 13 bases in the middle. CDR3 length equals 13 residues. The CDR3 region is CASSSTGWDGYTF. Written as DNA, the CDR3 is TGTGCCAGCAGCAGCACAGGTTGGGATGGCTACACCTTC.

The chain carries TRBV21-1 and TRBJ1-1. TRBV21-1 is a pseudogene. CDR3 length equals 20 residues. For the CDR3, the DNA is TGTGCCAGCACCTCAGTCCGGGACTCCGGAAGAAGGCGAGGGAACACTGAAGCTTTCTTT. This codes for CASTSVRDSGRRRGNTEAFF.

This clone occurred once. The genes are TRBV19 and TRBJ1-5, with D tentatively TRBD1 (6 bases). Germline V gene sequence: CDR1 LNHDA, CDR2 SQIVND (reference sequence). V lost 7 bases, J lost 3 bases, and 10 bases lay in between. The length of the CDR3 is 13 residues. This CDR3 reads CASKGVTNQPQHF. In DNA form, the CDR3 reads TGTGCCAGTAAGGGGGTGACCAATCAGCCCCAGCATTTT.

CDR3 loop: CASSIDRSGYTF. CDR3 sequence (DNA): TGTGCCAGCAGCATTGACAGGTCTGGCTACACCTTC. The chain combines TRBV11-2 with TRBJ1-2, with D perhaps matching TRBD1 (6 bases). CDR3 length equals 12 residues. The germline V and J ends were trimmed by 5 bases and 7 bases, with 11 bases remaining between them. Germline CDR1 is SGHAT and CDR2 is FQNNGV.

The gene calls are TRBV9 and TRBJ2-5; the match to TRBD2 covers 8 bases. V lost 4 bases to trimming and J lost 5 bases; unmatched junction nucleotides: 7. There are 14 residues in the CDR3. Germline V CDR1 and CDR2: SGDLS, YYNGEE. The CDR3 region has the DNA TGTGCCAGCAGCTCGGGAGCGGGAGTTGAGACCCAGTACTTC. Protein product: CASSSGAGVETQYF.

This clone was observed a single time. The chain couples TRBV19 to TRBJ1-3; no clear D gene. The CDR3 is 18 residues long. The germline gives CDR1 LNHDA, CDR2 SQIVND (reference sequence). V shed 3 bases and J shed 0 bases, with 18 bases lying between them. CDR3 bases: TGTGCCAGTAGTATCATGCTCCAAGTATCACACTCTGGAAACACCATATATTTT. Translated, it gives CASSIMLQVSHSGNTIYF.